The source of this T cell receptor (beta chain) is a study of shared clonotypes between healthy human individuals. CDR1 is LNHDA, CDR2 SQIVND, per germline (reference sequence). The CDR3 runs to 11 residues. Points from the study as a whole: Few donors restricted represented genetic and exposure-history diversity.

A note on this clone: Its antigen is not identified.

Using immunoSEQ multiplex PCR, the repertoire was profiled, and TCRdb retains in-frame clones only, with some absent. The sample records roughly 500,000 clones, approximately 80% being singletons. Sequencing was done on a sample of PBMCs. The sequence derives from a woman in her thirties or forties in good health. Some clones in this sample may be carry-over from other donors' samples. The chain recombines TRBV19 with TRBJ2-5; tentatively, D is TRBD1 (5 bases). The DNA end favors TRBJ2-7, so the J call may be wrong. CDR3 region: CASDQGYEQYF. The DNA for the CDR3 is TGTGCCAGTGACCAGGGCTACGAGCAGTACTTC.